This T cell receptor beta chain derives from a study of cytomegalovirus exposure and HLA in healthy donors. General study findings and limits: V- and J-gene trimming in TCR beta was tied to a missense DCLRE1C variant by an analysis performed later.

V lost 4 bases and J lost 6; bases outside the gene matches: 3. The CDR3 is 15 amino acids. CDR1 is SGHVS and CDR2 is FQNEAQ in the germline V gene. With 60 Vbeta and 13 Jbeta primers, the PCR was carried out. Sequencing was performed with immunoSEQ multiplex PCR; in TCRdb, only in-frame clones are kept and a portion is missing. The sample records approximately 170,000 clones, about 65% being singletons. A remark on this clone: Its specificity is unknown.

Sequenced input: PBMCs. The chain is built from TRBV7-8 and TRBJ2-1; 13 bases are a match to TRBD2. This TCR was sampled from a woman under 30 in good health and CMV-seropositive. CDR3 sequence: CASSYGLAGVNEQFF. The CDR3 DNA reads TGTGCCAGCAGCTACGGACTAGCGGGAGTCAATGAGCAGTTCTTC.